The 26 T cell receptor beta chains reported below all come from one sample, sequenced in a study of T cell repertoires in cytomegalovirus infection. TCRdb reanalysed the reads using MiXCR and keeps one entry per CDR3 protein. The sample gives approximately 400,000 distinct CDR3 sequences, roughly 30% of which show up once; 12% to 15% is in the top ten. The sequencing input was PBMCs. Every receptor here comes from a human donor in good health (CMV status not recorded). Some clones in this sample may be carry-over from other donors' samples.

The chain recombines TRBV4-3 with TRBJ2-3; 12 positions agree with TRBD2. CDR1 is LGHNA and CDR2 is YSLEER in the germline V gene. The length of the CDR3 is 17 residues. The J segment lost 4 bases and the V segment lost 0 bases, leaving 5 bases of the junction unmatched. This CDR3 is CASSQDGASGGADTQYF. The DNA for the CDR3 is TGCGCCAGCAGCCAAGACGGGGCTAGCGGGGGGGCAGATACGCAGTATTTT.

V and J are TRBV6-1 and TRBJ2-6; D ambiguous. The CDR3 covers 15 residues. With 5 bases removed from V and 0 bases from J, the gap between germline ends came to 8 bases. Germline V gene lookup returns CDR1 MNHNS and CDR2 SASEGT. CDR3 region: CASSKQTSGANVLTF. CDR3 in DNA: TGTGCCAGCAGTAAACAAACCTCTGGGGCCAACGTCCTGACTTTC.

This clonotype has a count of ten or more. The rearrangement uses TRBV5-4 and TRBJ2-1; 9 nucleotides match TRBD2. The CDR3 runs 15 residues. Germline-derived CDR1 and CDR2 are SGHNT and YYREEE (reference sequence). V was pared by 3 bases and J by 9 bases, with 10 bases of the junction left unmatched. CDR3 nucleotides: TGTGCCAGCAGCTGGGGGACTAGCTGGGGAGGTGAGCAGTTCTTC. It codes for CASSWGTSWGGEQFF.

This clonotype has only a few counts. This chain uses TRBV7-8 with TRBJ2-5; 8 bases line up with TRBD1. This CDR3 contains 13 residues. V shed 5 bases and J 6 bases; nucleotides not matched to a gene: 5. Germline CDR1 is SGHVS and CDR2 is FQNEAQ. The CDR3 DNA reads as TGTGCCAGCAGCGCAGGGGGCAAGCAGACCCAGTACTTC. The encoded protein is CASSAGGKQTQYF.

This clonotype was counted only a few times. The gene calls are TRBV20-1 and TRBJ2-5; 11 bases line up with TRBD2. CDR3 length: 16 residues. Per the germline V gene, CDR1 is DFQATT and CDR2 is SNEGSKA (reference sequence). V shed 6 bases and J 1 base; nucleotides not matched to a gene: 10. CDR3 sequence reads: CSAPTASGGLQETQYF. The CDR3 nucleotides are TGCAGTGCGCCGACGGCTAGCGGGGGGCTCCAAGAGACCCAGTACTTC.

V and J are TRBV19 and TRBJ1-4; maybe TRBD1 (5 bases). In germline, CDR1 is LNHDA, CDR2 SQIVND (reference sequence). The V end lost 6 bases, the J end lost 6 bases, and 17 bases lay between the germline ends. The CDR3 extends over 15 amino acids. This chain's CDR3 is CASSQSGLYDEKLFF. CDR3 nucleotides: TGTGCCAGTAGCCAGTCGGGACTTTATGATGAAAAACTGTTTTTT.

This clonotype showed up just a few times. The V and J genes are TRBV7-2 and TRBJ2-5, with a tentative D call TRBD2 (6 bases). Per the germline V gene, CDR1 is SGHTA and CDR2 is FQGNSA. V lost 5 bases, J lost 4 bases, and 14 bases lay in between. The CDR3 runs to 14 residues. The CDR3 region has the DNA TGTGCCAGCAGCCCCCCGGGACTTCCAGAGACCCAGTACTTC. It encodes CASSPPGLPETQYF.

J is TRBJ2-1 and V is TRBV9; TRBD2 matches at 9 bases. With 2 bases clipped from V and 7 bases from J, the junction kept 7 bases outside the gene matches. The CDR3 consists of 15 residues. Germline V gene sequence: CDR1 SGDLS, CDR2 YYNGEE. The CDR3 protein is CASSVERGAGNEQFF. CDR3 nucleotides: TGTGCCAGCAGCGTGGAGCGGGGGGCCGGGAATGAGCAGTTCTTC.

Note on this clonotype: One end of the junction is discordant with germline, which a read error may explain. The CDR3 DNA reads as TGTTCCAGCAGGGAGGGACAGAACCAATACAATGAGCAGTTCTTC. Its protein product is CSSREGQNQYNEQFF. The V gene is TRBV6-2 or TRBV6-3, the J gene TRBJ2-1; the D gene could be TRBD1 or TRBD2 (7 bases each). This CDR3 spans 15 amino acids. Germline values: CDR1 MNHEY, CDR2 SVGEGT.

This clonotype has just a few counts. The rearrangement joins TRBV7-9 to TRBJ2-1; D gene ambiguous. V was pared by 5 bases and J by 0 bases, with 11 bases between. This CDR3 contains 15 residues. Germline V gene lookup returns CDR1 SEHNR and CDR2 FQNEAQ (reference sequence). The CDR3 region has the DNA TGTGCCAGCAGCCAAACAAGTCTCTCCTACAATGAGCAGTTCTTC. This encodes CASSQTSLSYNEQFF.

The V and J genes are TRBV7-2 and TRBJ1-3, with TRBD1 identical over 12 bases. The CDR3 runs 17 residues. Germline loops: CDR1 SGHTA, CDR2 FQGNSA. Trimming at V came to 4 bases and at J to 11 bases, leaving 15 bases not matched to a gene. CDR3 DNA: TGTGCCAGCAGCTGGAAGCCGGGACAGGGGGCCCCGAATCCCATATATTTT. Translation gives CASSWKPGQGAPNPIYF.

Ten or more counts support this clonotype. This rearrangement joins TRBV6-1 to TRBJ1-5, with 11 bases lining up with TRBD1. V shed 2 bases, J shed 7 bases, and the junction held 13 bases outside the gene matches. The CDR3 is 18 residues long. CDR1 is MNHNS, CDR2 SASEGT, per germline. CDR3 DNA sequence: TGTGCCAGCAGTGAAAAGGTGGACAGGGGGCGATTGGGACAGCCCCAGCATTTT. Residues: CASSEKVDRGRLGQPQHF.

The chain joins TRBV27 to TRBJ1-4; unclear D gene. The CDR3 totals 14 residues. Germline CDR1 MNHEY, CDR2 SMNVEV (reference sequence). Trimming stripped 3 bases from V and 3 bases from J, with 8 bases between. CDR3 sequence reads: CASSLRRPNEKLFF. The DNA of the CDR3 is TGTGCCAGCAGTTTGCGACGGCCTAATGAAAAACTGTTTTTT.

This clonotype was counted a few times. The chain carries TRBV19 and TRBJ1-1; D call uncertain. Trimming took off 3 bases at V and 7 bases at J, with 15 bases between the two ends. The CDR3 length is 14 residues. Germline V gives CDR1 LNHDA, CDR2 SQIVND (reference sequence). CDR3 protein: CASSIAPVYNEAFF. The CDR3 DNA is TGTGCCAGTAGTATTGCCCCCGTATATAATGAAGCTTTCTTT.

This clonotype was observed a few times. The V gene is TRBV6-1, the J gene TRBJ1-2; 7 bases match TRBD1. J was trimmed by 4 bases and V by 2 bases; bases with no gene match: 4. The CDR3 is made up of 14 amino acids. Germline-derived CDR1 and CDR2 are MNHNS and SASEGT. DNA for the CDR3: TGTGCCAGCAGTGAACCGGGACAGTCCTATGGCTACACCTTC. Amino acids: CASSEPGQSYGYTF.

The CDR3 here is CSARIDYNSPLHF. The CDR3 DNA reads as TGCAGTGCTAGAATTGACTATAATTCACCCCTCCACTTT. V and J are TRBV20-1 and TRBJ1-6, with D unclear. Germline assignment: CDR1 DFQATT and CDR2 SNEGSKA (reference sequence). This CDR3 comprises 13 residues. V lost 2 bases and J 3 bases, leaving 5 bases between the germline ends.

This clonotype was seen a handful of times. V and J are TRBV4-3 and TRBJ2-3; maybe TRBD2 (6 bases). The germline CDR1 and CDR2 sequences are LGHNA and YSLEER. This CDR3 comprises 16 residues. The V end lost 0 bases, the J end lost 0 bases, and 10 bases lay between the germline ends. For the CDR3, the DNA is TGCGCCAGCAGCCAAGAGGCGGGGCCTAGCACAGATACGCAGTATTTT. Residues: CASSQEAGPSTDTQYF.

This clonotype was seen a handful of times. The chain is built from TRBV7-3 and TRBJ2-6; no definite D call. CDR3 length: 17 amino acids. CDR1 and CDR2 from the germline V gene are SGHTA and FQGTGA. The V and J ends lost 6 bases and 4 bases respectively, with 19 bases between them. The CDR3 loop reads CASSSIGSLSGANVLTF. CDR3 coding DNA: TGTGCCAGCAGTAGTATAGGGTCCCTCTCCGGGGCCAACGTCCTGACTTTC. Using reference TRBV7-3 and TRBJ2-6 for the parts outside the CDR3, the full variable domain is GAGVSQTPSNKVTEKGKYVELRCDPISGHTALYWYRQSLGQGPEFLIYFQGTGAADDSGLPNDRFFAVRPEGSVSTLKIQRTERGDSAVYLCASSSIGSLSGANVLTFGAGSRLTVL.

The chain recombines TRBV20-1 with TRBJ2-5; D is unresolved. The CDR3 length is 12 residues. V lost 5 bases and J 4 bases, leaving 11 bases between the germline ends. CDR1 is DFQATT, CDR2 SNEGSKA, per germline (reference sequence). Here the CDR3 reads CSAGITGETQYF. Here the CDR3 DNA reads TGCAGTGCTGGGATTACTGGAGAGACCCAGTACTTC.

The gene calls are TRBV12-3 or TRBV12-4 and TRBJ1-4; 7 bases match TRBD1. The V gene end was trimmed by 5 bases and the J gene end by 7 bases; junction bases not matched to a gene: 7. The CDR3 covers 14 residues. The CDR3 bases are TGTGCCAGCAGTCCCAGACAGGGTGTTGAAAAACTGTTTTTT. The encoded protein is CASSPRQGVEKLFF.

Concerning this clonotype itself: Sequence at one end of the junction differs from germline and may be a read error. CDR3 region: CASSQDVGDSWDTQYF. The CDR3 DNA reads as TGTGCCAGCAGCCAAGATGTGGGTGATTCCTGGGATACGCAGTATTTT. V is TRBV4-1 and J is TRBJ2-3; D is undetermined. Germline V gives CDR1 MGHRA, CDR2 YSYEKL. The CDR3 runs 16 residues.

This sequence joins TRBV28 and TRBJ1-2; tentative D call: TRBD1 (6 bases). The germline gives CDR1 MDHEN, CDR2 SYDVKM. This CDR3 spans 15 amino acids. Trimming left V 2 bases short and J 3 bases short, with 13 bases between. Here the CDR3 reads CASSLDTGQDYGYTF. In DNA form, the CDR3 reads TGTGCCAGCAGTTTAGATACAGGGCAGGACTATGGCTACACCTTC.

The chain joins TRBV11-2 to TRBJ1-3; 10 bases align to TRBD1. CDR3 size: 15 residues. J gave up 4 bases and V 4 bases, and 4 bases lay outside the gene matches. CDR1 is SGHAT, CDR2 FQNNGV, per germline. The CDR3: CASSYSTGGGNTIYF. CDR3 bases: TGTGCCAGCAGCTATTCGACAGGGGGCGGAAACACCATATATTTT.

This clonotype was found a few times. This chain links TRBV12-3 or TRBV12-4 with TRBJ1-5; tentatively, D is TRBD1 (6 bases). Trimming left V 2 bases short and J 6 bases short, with 14 bases between. This CDR3 region has 15 residues. DNA of the CDR3: TGTGCCAGCAGTTTATCAGGGGCGACCGGTCAGCCCCAGCATTTT. Translated, it gives CASSLSGATGQPQHF.

This clonotype appeared a few times. The chain employs TRBV29-1 and TRBJ2-7; 7 nucleotides match TRBD2. The V gene end was trimmed by 6 bases and the J gene end by 4 bases; junction bases not matched to a gene: 9. Per germline, CDR1 SQVTM and CDR2 ANQGSEA. The CDR3 consists of 13 residues. The CDR3: CSVRTRNGYEQYF. CDR3 nucleotide sequence: TGCAGCGTGCGGACTAGAAATGGTTACGAGCAGTACTTC.

The rearrangement uses TRBV19 and TRBJ1-5, with 7 nucleotides matching TRBD1. CDR1 is LNHDA and CDR2 is SQIVND in the germline V gene (reference sequence). V lost 2 bases, J lost 0 bases, and 4 bases stayed unmatched. The CDR3 spans 16 residues. The CDR3 nucleotides are TGTGCCAGTAGTATAACGGGACAGACTAGCAATCAGCCCCAGCATTTT. Its translation: CASSITGQTSNQPQHF.